Following are 25 T cell receptor beta chains from one sample sequenced in a study of persistence of HIV-infected CD4 T cells. The libraries were made with immunoSEQ version 4 in survey mode. Clones were sequenced by immunoSEQ multiplex PCR, and TCRdb holds only the in-frame ones, with some missing. There are more than 30,000 clones in the sample; roughly four fifths occur only once, and 15% to 20% lies in the top ten. The stimulus was an HIV-1 Gag 15-mer peptide pool, 0.85 to 1 ug/peptide/mL. CD40L-negative CD69-negative CD45RO-high memory CD4+ T cells were sorted as populations depleted of antigen-responding cells. These TCRs are of unknown antigen specificity. Material: CD4+ T cells sorted from PBMCs after roughly 20-hour stimulation, obtained from a patient who received antiretroviral therapy. These receptor sequences come from an adult woman with HIV who was CMV-seropositive.

The DNA for the CDR3 is TGTGCCAGCAGCGATAGACAGGGTTATAGGACTGAAGCTTTCTTT. Its protein is CASSDRQGYRTEAFF. The chain uses TRBV21-1 and TRBJ1-1; TRBD1 was called by the table and not checked on the DNA. TRBV21-1 is assigned pseudogene status. The CDR3 contains 15 residues.

This chain uses TRBV3-1 (or the pseudogene TRBV3-2) with TRBJ1-6, with D hard to call. The V gene's germline CDR1 is LGHDT and CDR2 YNNKEL (reference sequence). Trimming cost V 6 bases and J 0 bases, with 15 bases left between them. The CDR3 has 17 residues. This CDR3 reads CASSPDLVSSYNSPLHF. In DNA form, the CDR3 reads TGTGCCAGCAGTCCCGACTTGGTGAGCTCCTATAATTCACCCCTCCACTTT.

The J gene is TRBJ2-3, the V gene TRBV5-6; weak D call: TRBD2 (6 bases). The V end was cut by 0 bases, the J end by 6 bases, with 11 bases between. The length of the CDR3 is 14 residues. Germline V gene lookup returns CDR1 SGHDT and CDR2 YYEEEE. In DNA form, the CDR3 reads TGTGCCAGCAGCTTGGAACTAGCAAGTGATACGCAGTATTTT. Encoded protein: CASSLELASDTQYF.

This rearrangement joins TRBV5-5 to TRBJ2-2, with a possible D match to TRBD2 (6 bases). Germline-derived CDR1 and CDR2 are SGHKS and YYEKEE (reference sequence). The V end was cut by 1 base, the J end by 7 bases, with 8 bases between. The CDR3 extends over 13 amino acids. The CDR3 DNA is TGTGCCAGCAGCTTGATGGGGGGCGGGGAGCTGTTTTTT. Amino acids: CASSLMGGGELFF.

The rearrangement uses TRBV2 and TRBJ2-6; either TRBD1 or TRBD2 may supply D (5 bases each). The CDR3 loop spans 17 amino acids. V lost 10 bases, J lost 0 bases, and 19 bases lay in between. Germline V gene sequence: CDR1 SNHLY, CDR2 FYNNEI. The CDR3 DNA reads TGTGCCACAGCCCGGGACGGGGTGTACTCTGGGGCCAACGTCCTGACTTTC. It encodes CATARDGVYSGANVLTF.

The V and J genes are TRBV5-6 and TRBJ1-2; D may be TRBD1 (6 bases). Germline V CDR1 and CDR2: SGHDT, YYEEEE. CDR3 length equals 17 residues. Between the trimmed V and J ends, which lost 2 bases and 4 bases, there was a span of 21 bases. Written as DNA, the CDR3 is TGTGCCAGCAGCTTACCGTACTCCGACAAAGGGGGCTATGGCTACACCTTC. As protein: CASSLPYSDKGGYGYTF.

The chain links TRBV5-1 to TRBJ1-1; weak D call: TRBD1 (6 bases). The CDR3 totals 15 residues. V was pared by 0 bases and J by 3 bases, with 12 bases between. Germline V lookup: CDR1 SGHRS, CDR2 YFSETQ. DNA for the CDR3: TGCGCCAGCAGCTTGGCGAACTCAGGGGACACTGAAGCTTTCTTT. Amino acids: CASSLANSGDTEAFF.

The chain has TRBV4-3 and TRBJ1-6; 7 bases are shared with TRBD1. The CDR3 runs 15 residues. J was trimmed by 7 bases and V by 2 bases; bases with no gene match: 5. Germline values: CDR1 LGHNA, CDR2 YSLEER. CDR3 DNA sequence: TGCGCCAGCAGCCAAAACGGACAGGCGAATTCACCCCTCCACTTT. Amino acids: CASSQNGQANSPLHF.

This clone was recorded only once. The rearrangement links TRBV2 to TRBJ1-1; tentative D call: TRBD1 (5 bases). Trimming removed 1 base from V and 5 bases from J, with 11 bases in between. The length of the CDR3 is 14 residues. CDR1 is SNHLY and CDR2 is FYNNEI in the germline V gene. The CDR3 coding sequence is TGTGCCAGCAGTGAAGATTGGGGGGGGACTGAAGCTTTCTTT. Translating gives CASSEDWGGTEAFF.

The rearrangement uses TRBV5-1 and TRBJ2-7; 7 bases map to TRBD1. The germline V gene has CDR1 SGHRS and CDR2 YFSETQ. There are 17 residues in the CDR3. The J segment lost 2 bases and the V segment lost 4 bases, leaving 15 bases of the junction unmatched. This CDR3 reads CASSRQWDPGQTYEQYF. The CDR3 region has the DNA TGCGCCAGCAGCCGACAATGGGACCCGGGACAGACCTACGAGCAGTACTTC. Looking up the rest from reference TRBV5-1 and TRBJ2-7 gives the full variable domain: KAGVTQTPRYLIKTRGQQVTLSCSPISGHRSVSWYQQTPGQGLQFLFEYFSETQRNKGNFPGRFSGRQFSNSRSEMNVSTLELGDSALYLCASSRQWDPGQTYEQYFGPGTRLTVT.

This sequence joins TRBV13 and TRBJ2-2; weak D call: TRBD1 (6 bases). The V gene lost 5 bases and the J gene lost 5 bases, with 15 bases spanning the gap. The CDR3 covers 15 residues. The V gene's germline CDR1 is PRHDT and CDR2 FYEKMQ (reference sequence). This CDR3 is CASSPPTGRTGELFF. In DNA, the CDR3 is TGTGCCAGCAGCCCCCCTACAGGGAGAACCGGGGAGCTGTTTTTT.

This chain joins TRBV27 and TRBJ1-5; possibly TRBD1 for D (5 bases). Trimming took 6 bases from V and 3 from J, leaving 15 bases between them. The length of the CDR3 is 15 residues. Germline V gives CDR1 MNHEY, CDR2 SMNVEV (reference sequence). CDR3 amino acids: CASRPGRDDNQPQHF. CDR3 DNA: TGTGCCAGCAGACCGGGACGGGACGACAATCAGCCCCAGCATTTT.

The chain uses TRBV2 and TRBJ2-3; weak D call: TRBD1 (6 bases). Germline V gene data show CDR1 as SNHLY and CDR2 as FYNNEI. This CDR3 has 17 amino acids. V was shortened by 6 bases and J by 0 bases, with 19 bases between the two germline ends. CDR3 loop: CASRGARLGPSTDTQYF. CDR3 DNA sequence: TGTGCCAGCAGGGGGGCCAGATTAGGCCCTAGCACAGATACGCAGTATTTT. The entire variable domain, with the rest obtained from reference TRBV2 and TRBJ2-3, is as follows: EPEVTQTPSHQVTQMGQEVILRCVPISNHLYFYWYRQILGQKVEFLVSFYNNEISEKSEIFDDQFSVERPDGSNFTLKIRSTKLEDSAMYFCASRGARLGPSTDTQYFGPGTRLTVL.

This sequence joins TRBV5-1 and TRBJ2-3; D assignment may be TRBD1 or TRBD2 (5 bases each). The CDR3 length is 16 residues. Germline V gene data show CDR1 as SGHRS and CDR2 as YFSETQ. V lost 2 bases to trimming and J lost 0 bases, with 13 bases between them. The CDR3 bases are TGCGCCAGCAGCTTTTGGGGGACCTCTAGCACAGATACGCAGTATTTT. It translates to CASSFWGTSSTDTQYF.

The CDR3: CASSLGLASSGANVLTF. The CDR3 DNA reads as TGTGCCAGCAGTTTGGGACTGGCCTCCTCTGGGGCCAACGTCCTGACTTTC. This chain joins TRBV27 and TRBJ2-6, with D maybe TRBD2 (6 bases). The CDR3 is 17 residues long. From germline, CDR1 is MNHEY and CDR2 SMNVEV (reference sequence). Trimming shortened V by 3 bases and J by 0 bases, and 12 bases separated the two germline ends.

Of note for this clone: The sample has other DNA sequences that encode this CDR3 too. This chain connects TRBV27 to TRBJ1-2, with 9 bases that match TRBD1. The CDR3 extends over 13 amino acids. Germline values: CDR1 MNHEY, CDR2 SMNVEV (reference sequence). The V segment lost 2 bases and the J segment 7 bases; nucleotides outside the gene matches: 2. The CDR3 loop reads CASSLTGGGGYTF. DNA for the CDR3: TGTGCCAGCAGTTTAACAGGGGGCGGTGGCTACACCTTC.

The chain combines TRBV4-3 with TRBJ1-5; the D gene is possibly TRBD1 (6 bases). The CDR3 runs 18 residues. CDR1 is LGHNA, CDR2 YSLEER, per germline. Trimming took off 1 base at V and 1 base at J, with 17 bases between the two ends. DNA of the CDR3: TGCGCCAGCAGCCAAGCGTGGTTTTCCGGGGGCAGCAATCAGCCCCAGCATTTT. Its translation: CASSQAWFSGGSNQPQHF.

V gene TRBV4-2 combines with J gene TRBJ2-2; tentatively, D is TRBD1 (5 bases). The CDR3 totals 14 residues. The germline V gene has CDR1 LGHNA and CDR2 YNFKEQ. Trimming took off 7 bases at V and 1 base at J, with 10 bases between the two ends. CDR3 nucleotides: TGTGCCAGCAACCGACAGCTGAACACCGGGGAGCTGTTTTTT. Translation: CASNRQLNTGELFF.

The chain carries TRBV7-9 and TRBJ1-2; no clear D. Germline CDR1 is SEHNR and CDR2 is FQNEAQ (reference sequence). Trimming took off 2 bases at V and 7 bases at J, with 11 bases between the two ends. The CDR3 contains 13 residues. The CDR3 DNA follows: TGTGCCAGCAGCTTAAAGCCAACCAGTGGCTACACCTTC. This encodes CASSLKPTSGYTF.

The CDR3 spells CASSLDRGLMAEAFF. The CDR3 DNA reads TGTGCCAGCAGTTTAGACAGGGGCTTGATGGCTGAAGCTTTCTTT. The chain joins TRBV5-4 to TRBJ1-1; the match to TRBD1 covers 8 bases. Per germline, CDR1 SGHNT and CDR2 YYREEE (reference sequence). CDR3 length equals 15 residues. With V trimmed by 5 bases and J by 6 bases, 12 bases remained unmatched.

The chain employs TRBV6-2 or TRBV6-3 and TRBJ2-3; 8 bases are a match to TRBD2. CDR3 length equals 16 residues. V trimming: 5 bases; J trimming: 2 bases; junction bases outside the gene matches: 9. Germline loops: CDR1 MNHEY, CDR2 SVGEGT. CDR3 nucleotides: TGTGCCAGCAGTCTTCCCTCGGGGGGGGTCACAGATACGCAGTATTTT. Encoded protein: CASSLPSGGVTDTQYF.

The chain combines TRBV7-3 with TRBJ2-6; no clear D. The CDR3 runs to 16 residues. From germline, CDR1 is SGHTA and CDR2 FQGTGA. The germline V and J ends were trimmed by 0 bases and 0 bases, with 6 bases remaining between them. The CDR3 nucleotides read TGTGCCAGCAGCTTAACCGGCGGCTCTGGGGCCAACGTCCTGACTTTC. It encodes CASSLTGGSGANVLTF.

The chain carries TRBV20-1 and TRBJ1-1; D not certain. V dropped 4 bases and J dropped 1 base, with 4 bases sitting between them. The CDR3 has 11 amino acids. In germline, CDR1 is DFQATT, CDR2 SNEGSKA (reference sequence). In nucleotides, the CDR3 is TGCAGTGCTATCAAGAACACTGAAGCTTTCTTT. Amino acid sequence: CSAIKNTEAFF.

The J gene is TRBJ1-4, the V gene TRBV7-9; no reliable D call. The CDR3 totals 14 residues. Trimming pared 2 bases from V and 5 bases from J, leaving 9 bases between. From germline, CDR1 is SEHNR and CDR2 FQNEAQ (reference sequence). For the CDR3, the DNA is TGTGCCAGCAGCTTACTGGAGATAAATGAAAAACTGTTTTTT. Translating it yields CASSLLEINEKLFF.

This clone has just one count. The chain uses TRBV20-1 and TRBJ2-7; 8 positions agree with TRBD2. The V and J ends lost 3 bases and 0 bases, in that order; junction bases with no gene match: 7. The CDR3 has 15 amino acids. Germline CDR1 and CDR2: DFQATT and SNEGSKA (reference sequence). The CDR3 sequence: CSASKRGGLSYEQYF. The CDR3 coding sequence is TGCAGTGCTAGTAAACGGGGGGGCCTCTCCTACGAGCAGTACTTC.